This TCR beta chain derives from a study of CD8+CD57+ T cells in acquired aplastic anemia. The wider study: Mean yield of DNA from sorted CD4+ and CD8+ cells was 3.2 ug. Healthy-donor CD4+ cells averaged approximately 9.8 million reads.

This clonotype has a single count. The antigen remains unidentified. This CDR3 spans 16 amino acids. Germline lookup yields CDR1 SGHTS and CDR2 YDEGEE. Deletions cut 2 bases from V and 3 bases from J, with 17 bases between. Profiles of TCR beta VDJ and CDR3 were generated from a genomic DNA template. TCRdb reprocessed the reads via MiXCR and lists one record per CDR3 protein. The sample contains just over 400,000 distinct CDR3 sequences, around 72% of which appear only once. Study findings and constraints: Patients shared about 30 CD8+ CDR3 sequences with controls.

The receptor comes from a human donor in good health, serving as a control. The gene calls are TRBV5-8 and TRBJ1-2, with D possibly TRBD1 on 5 matching bases. The sequencing input was sorted CD4+, CD8+, or CD8+CD57+ T cells (not recorded which) from PBMCs. The CDR3 DNA is TGTGCCAGCAGCTTAGCGACGGGGCCTGGGGACTATGGCTACACCTTC. Its protein is CASSLATGPGDYGYTF.